This paragraph covers one T cell receptor beta chain sequence. Given a much more abundant clone one base away, this may be a read error. The data derive from a study of blood T cells in healthy people across ages. The donors, all healthy, were Caucasians living in Russia, aged 6 to 90. A minimum of 7 million PBMCs was isolated per sample. With V trimmed by 6 bases and J by 1 base, 5 bases remained unmatched. The CDR3 runs 14 residues. The germline CDR1 and CDR2 sequences are LGHDT and YNNKEL (reference sequence). A J-beta primer mix and a sample-barcoded 5' primer were used in a second PCR of about 7 to 12 cycles. A 12-random-nucleotide template-switch adaptor tagged each cDNA molecule. TCRdb analysed the 5' RACE reads with MiXCR anew, one entry per CDR3 protein. This table holds some 700,000 distinct CDR3 sequences, roughly two fifths found once.

The sequence came from a woman in her fifties or sixties in good health. The sample taken for sequencing was blood. This chain links TRBV3-1 with TRBJ1-1, with 7 bases fitting TRBD1. CDR3 protein: CASRPGTENTEAFF. The CDR3 bases are TGTGCCAGCAGACCCGGGACAGAGAACACTGAAGCTTTCTTT.